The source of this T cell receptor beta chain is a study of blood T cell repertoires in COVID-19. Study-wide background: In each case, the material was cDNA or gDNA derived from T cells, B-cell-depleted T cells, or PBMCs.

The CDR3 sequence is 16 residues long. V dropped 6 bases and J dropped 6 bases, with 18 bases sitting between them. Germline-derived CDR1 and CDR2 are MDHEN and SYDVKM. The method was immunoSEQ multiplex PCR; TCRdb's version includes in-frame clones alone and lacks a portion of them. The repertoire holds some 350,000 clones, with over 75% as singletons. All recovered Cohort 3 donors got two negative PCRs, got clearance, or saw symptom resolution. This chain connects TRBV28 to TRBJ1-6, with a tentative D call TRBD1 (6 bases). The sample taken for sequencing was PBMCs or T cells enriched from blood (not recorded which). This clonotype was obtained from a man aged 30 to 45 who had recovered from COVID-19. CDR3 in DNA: TGTGCCAGCAGCTTCCTGCAGGGGCTGGGTAATTCACCCCTCCACTTT. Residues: CASSFLQGLGNSPLHF. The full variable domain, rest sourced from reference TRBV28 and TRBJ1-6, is DVKVTQSSRYLVKRTGEKVFLECVQDMDHENMFWYRQDPGLGLRLIYFSYDVKMKEKGDIPEGYSVSREKKERFSLILESASTNQTSMYLCASSFLQGLGNSPLHFGNGTRLTVT.